A selection of T cell receptor beta chains follows, all from one sample in a study of T cells in Graves' hyperthyroidism and ophthalmopathy. TCRdb itself ran the multiplex PCR reads through MiXCR, one entry per CDR3 protein. The sample lists hundreds of thousands of distinct CDR3 sequences, about 45% occurring once. Sequenced material: peripheral blood or thyroid tissue (not recorded which). The receptors were gathered from an adult man with Graves' disease, either hyperthyroidism or ophthalmopathy (not recorded which). Both conserved end residues are part of each CDR3. D genes are given only for firm matches. Expanded clones get a size class; other rows say once, few or many, or leave the size out.

V	D	size	J	DNA	CDR3
TRBV7-9	TRBD1	.	TRBJ2-5	TGTGCCAGCAGCCCGGGACAGGGTTTTGGGGAGACCCAGTACTTC	CASSPGQGFGETQYF
TRBV7-9	.	once	TRBJ1-2	TGTGCCAGCAGACCCCAGGGGTCCGGGGGCTACACCTTC	CASRPQGSGGYTF
TRBV7-8	.	.	TRBJ1-5	TGTGCCAGCAGCTTTCGAGAAAATCAGCCCCAGCATTTT	CASSFRENQPQHF
TRBV7-2	.	.	TRBJ2-1	TGTGCCAGCAGCTTTGAACTAGGCAATGAGCAGTTCTTC	CASSFELGNEQFF
TRBV20-1	TRBD1	.	TRBJ1-3	TGCAGTGCCCCGGGACAGGGGGACACCATATATTTT	CSAPGQGDTIYF
TRBV20-1	.	.	TRBJ2-5	TGCAGTGCTAGTATCGAGACAGGTTTTTCGGAGACCCAGTACTTC	CSASIETGFSETQYF
TRBV10-3	.	.	TRBJ1-2	TGTGCCATCAGTGAGTCGCAAACCATACAGGTCTATGGCTACACCTTC	CAISESQTIQVYGYTF
TRBV7-2	.	.	TRBJ2-3	TGTGCCAGCAGCTTAAGGGTGGAGGGGGAAAAGGACAATCAGCCCCAGTATTTT	CASSLRVEGEKDNQPQYF
TRBV7-9	.	.	TRBJ2-5	TGTGCCAGCAGTGAGCAGGGGCAGTACTTC	CASSEQGQYF
TRBV6-5	.	few	TRBJ2-5	TGTGCCAGCACGGGAACGACACACCAAGAGACCCAGTACTTC	CASTGTTHQETQYF
TRBV25-1	.	.	TRBJ1-1	TGTGCCAGCAGGACAGGTGATGCGAACACTGAAGCTTTCTTT	CASRTGDANTEAFF
TRBV7-9	TRBD2	.	TRBJ2-7	TGCGCCAGCAGCCAAGAGACCGGGACTAGCGGCTACGAGCAGTACTTC	CASSQETGTSGYEQYF
TRBV7-3	.	.	TRBJ2-1	TGTGCCAGCAGCTTAGGATCGGGGAATGAGCAGTTCTTC	CASSLGSGNEQFF
TRBV2	.	.	TRBJ1-6	TGCGCCAGCAGCTTGGACCCAGACTATAATTCACCCCTCCACTTT	CASSLDPDYNSPLHF
TRBV7-2	.	few	TRBJ1-1	TGTGCCAGCAGCTTAGATCAGCACAGGGAAGCTTTCTTT	CASSLDQHREAFF
TRBV5-1	.	.	TRBJ1-6	TGTGCCAGCAGCTTGGACTCTGGGGCTAGTTCACCCCTCCACTTT	CASSLDSGASSPLHF
TRBV20-1	.	.	TRBJ1-2	TGCAGTGCTAGTCGACAGTCCAGGAGCTATGGCTACACCTTC	CSASRQSRSYGYTF
TRBV20-1	.	.	TRBJ1-1	TGCAGTGCTAGACGAGTAGGGCAGGGGAACACTGAAGCTTTCTTT	CSARRVGQGNTEAFF
TRBV5-1	TRBD1	.	TRBJ1-2	TGCGCCAGCAGCTTGGATGGACAGGGACTGGGCCATGGCTACACCTTC	CASSLDGQGLGHGYTF
TRBV20-1	TRBD1	.	TRBJ2-7	TGCAGTGCTCTACCTGACAGGGGTCGCTACGAGCAGTACTTC	CSALPDRGRYEQYF
TRBV7-9	TRBD1	.	TRBJ1-4	TGTGCCAGCAGCCGGAAAGGGACAGGCATTGAAAAACTGTTTTTT	CASSRKGTGIEKLFF
TRBV10-3	TRBD1	many	TRBJ1-1	TGTGCCATCAGTGAACGAGGACAGGGAGACACTGAAGCTTTCTTT	CAISERGQGDTEAFF
TRBV20-1	.	.	TRBJ1-6	TGCAGTGCTAGTGATGGGGGCTCCTATAATTCACCCCTCCACTTT	CSASDGGSYNSPLHF
TRBV6-1	TRBD1	.	TRBJ1-2	TGTGCCAGCAGTGAAAGGACAGGAAGGGACTATGGCTACACCTTC	CASSERTGRDYGYTF
TRBV2	TRBD1	.	TRBJ1-1	TGTGCCAGCAGTGGGTGGGACAGGGATGACACTGAAGCTTTCTTT	CASSGWDRDDTEAFF
TRBV29-1	.	many	TRBJ1-2	TGCAGCGTTGAATCCCGGGCGGACCGCTATGGCTACACCTTC	CSVESRADRYGYTF